The present T cell receptor (beta chain) was sequenced within a study of TIL therapy for anti-PD-1-resistant metastatic lung cancer. Study-level background: Most patients had lung adenocarcinoma.

The sample's time point: pre-treatment sample, taken before nivolumab and TIL therapy. Adults with stage 4 NSCLC were enrolled in a phase I trial. There are 14 residues in the CDR3. V was cut by 5 bases and J by 5 bases, with 15 bases left in between. Germline CDR1 MDHEN, CDR2 SYDVKM. Comments on this clone: Its antigen is unknown.

The immunoSEQ assay was v3. Sequencing used immunoSEQ multiplex PCR; TCRdb keeps in-frame clones, though not all of them. The sample holds approximately 45,000 clones; approximately 79% are singletons and the top ten take about 16%. Study findings and constraints: After infusion, TIL clonotypes partly replaced peripheral T cells and declined over months.

The chain is built from TRBV28 and TRBJ1-1; tentative D call: TRBD1 (6 bases). This receptor was obtained from a man aged 70 or older with non-small cell lung cancer. The sample in question was blood, obtained at baseline. In DNA form, the CDR3 reads TGTGCCAGCAGTACTATACAGGGTAGGACTGAAGCTTTCTTT. This sequence encodes CASSTIQGRTEAFF.